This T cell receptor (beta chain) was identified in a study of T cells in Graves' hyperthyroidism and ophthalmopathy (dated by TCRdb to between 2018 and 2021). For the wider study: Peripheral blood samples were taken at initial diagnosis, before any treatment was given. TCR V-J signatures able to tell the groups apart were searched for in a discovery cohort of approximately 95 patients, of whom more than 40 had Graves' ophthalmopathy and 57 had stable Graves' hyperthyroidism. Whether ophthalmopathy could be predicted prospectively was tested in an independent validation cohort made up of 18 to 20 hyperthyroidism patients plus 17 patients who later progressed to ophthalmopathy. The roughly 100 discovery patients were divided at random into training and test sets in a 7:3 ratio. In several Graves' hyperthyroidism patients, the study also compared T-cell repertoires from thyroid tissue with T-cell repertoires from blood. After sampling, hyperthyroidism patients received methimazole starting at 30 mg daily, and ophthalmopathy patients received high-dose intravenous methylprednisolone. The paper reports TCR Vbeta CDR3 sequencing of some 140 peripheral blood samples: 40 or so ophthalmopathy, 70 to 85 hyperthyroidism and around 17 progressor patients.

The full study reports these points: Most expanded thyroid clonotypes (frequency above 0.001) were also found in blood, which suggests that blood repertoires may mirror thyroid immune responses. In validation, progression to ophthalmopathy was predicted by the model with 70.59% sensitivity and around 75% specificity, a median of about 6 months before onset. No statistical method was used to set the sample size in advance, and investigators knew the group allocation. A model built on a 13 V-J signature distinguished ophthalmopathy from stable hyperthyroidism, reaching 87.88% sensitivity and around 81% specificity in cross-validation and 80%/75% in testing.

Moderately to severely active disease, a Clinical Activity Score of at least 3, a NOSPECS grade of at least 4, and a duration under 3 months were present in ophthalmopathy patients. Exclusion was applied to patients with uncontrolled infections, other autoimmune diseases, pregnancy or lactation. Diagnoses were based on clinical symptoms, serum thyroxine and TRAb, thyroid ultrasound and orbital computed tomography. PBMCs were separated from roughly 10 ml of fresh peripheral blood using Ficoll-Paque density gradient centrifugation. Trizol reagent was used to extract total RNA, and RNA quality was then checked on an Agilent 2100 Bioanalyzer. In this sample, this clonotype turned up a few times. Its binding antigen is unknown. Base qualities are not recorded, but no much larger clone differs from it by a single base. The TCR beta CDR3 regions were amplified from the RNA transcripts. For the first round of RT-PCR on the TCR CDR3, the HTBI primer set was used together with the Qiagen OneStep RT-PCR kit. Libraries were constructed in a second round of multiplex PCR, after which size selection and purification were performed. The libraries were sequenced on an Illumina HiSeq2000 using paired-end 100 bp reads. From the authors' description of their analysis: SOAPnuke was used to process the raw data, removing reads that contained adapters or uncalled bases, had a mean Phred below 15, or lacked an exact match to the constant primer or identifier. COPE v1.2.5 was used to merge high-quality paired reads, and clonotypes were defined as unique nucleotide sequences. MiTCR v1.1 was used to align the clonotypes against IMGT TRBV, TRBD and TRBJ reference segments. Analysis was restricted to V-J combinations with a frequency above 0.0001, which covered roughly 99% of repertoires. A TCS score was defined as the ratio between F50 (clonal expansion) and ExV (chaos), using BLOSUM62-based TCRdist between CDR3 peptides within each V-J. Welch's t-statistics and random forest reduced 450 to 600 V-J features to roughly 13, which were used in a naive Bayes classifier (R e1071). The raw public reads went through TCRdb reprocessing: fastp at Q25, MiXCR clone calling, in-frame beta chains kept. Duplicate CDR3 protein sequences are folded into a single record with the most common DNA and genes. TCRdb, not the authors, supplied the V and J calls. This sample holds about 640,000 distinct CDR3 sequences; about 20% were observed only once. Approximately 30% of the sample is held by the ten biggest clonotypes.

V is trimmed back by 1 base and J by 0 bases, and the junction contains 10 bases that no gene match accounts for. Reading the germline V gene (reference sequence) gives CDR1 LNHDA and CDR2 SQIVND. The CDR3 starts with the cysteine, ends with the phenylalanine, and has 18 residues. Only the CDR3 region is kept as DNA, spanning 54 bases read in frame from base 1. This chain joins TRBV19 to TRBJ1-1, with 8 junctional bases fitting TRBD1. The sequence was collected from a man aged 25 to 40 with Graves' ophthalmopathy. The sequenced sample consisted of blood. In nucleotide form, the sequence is TGTGCCAGTAGTATAGTTCTCCCCGGACAGGGAATGAACACTGAAGCTTTCTTT. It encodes CASSIVLPGQGMNTEAFF.